Detailed here is one TCR beta chain. Its antigen is undetermined. The entry originates in a study of T cell responses to AZD1222 COVID-19 vaccine. Measured with immunoSEQ multiplex PCR; TCRdb has only the in-frame clones, and not every one. The sample has about 180,000 clones, around nine tenths seen once; the top ten hold roughly 2%. Germline V CDR1 and CDR2: MNHEY, SMNVEV (reference sequence). V was cut by 6 bases and J by 0 bases, with 14 bases left in between. This CDR3 has 15 residues. Findings and limits, study-wide: In all cases, repertoires were sampled only after the peak T cell response. Among the donors, most were white British and more were female, and clonal diversity was possibly underestimated. Spike-specific TCR depth and breadth grew after two AZD1222 doses. Close to half of spike-specific TCRs reportedly recognize unmutated variant regions.

The genes are TRBV27 and TRBJ1-1; no definite D call. This specimen was peripheral blood, taken 28 days after the second AZD1222 dose. The source is an adult who received the AZD1222 COVID-19 vaccine. Here the CDR3 reads CASRPGGGVNTEAFF. The CDR3 DNA follows: TGTGCCAGCAGGCCCGGAGGAGGAGTGAACACTGAAGCTTTCTTT.